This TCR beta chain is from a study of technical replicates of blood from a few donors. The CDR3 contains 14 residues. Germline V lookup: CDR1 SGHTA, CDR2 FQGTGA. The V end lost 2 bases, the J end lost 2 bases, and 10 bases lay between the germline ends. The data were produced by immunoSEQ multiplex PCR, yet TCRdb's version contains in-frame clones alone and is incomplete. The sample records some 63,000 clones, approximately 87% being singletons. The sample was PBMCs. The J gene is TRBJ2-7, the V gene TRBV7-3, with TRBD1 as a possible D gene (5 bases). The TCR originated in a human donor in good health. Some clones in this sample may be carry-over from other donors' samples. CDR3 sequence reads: CASSLHQGPYEQYF. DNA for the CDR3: TGTGCCAGCAGCTTACATCAGGGCCCCTACGAGCAGTACTTC.